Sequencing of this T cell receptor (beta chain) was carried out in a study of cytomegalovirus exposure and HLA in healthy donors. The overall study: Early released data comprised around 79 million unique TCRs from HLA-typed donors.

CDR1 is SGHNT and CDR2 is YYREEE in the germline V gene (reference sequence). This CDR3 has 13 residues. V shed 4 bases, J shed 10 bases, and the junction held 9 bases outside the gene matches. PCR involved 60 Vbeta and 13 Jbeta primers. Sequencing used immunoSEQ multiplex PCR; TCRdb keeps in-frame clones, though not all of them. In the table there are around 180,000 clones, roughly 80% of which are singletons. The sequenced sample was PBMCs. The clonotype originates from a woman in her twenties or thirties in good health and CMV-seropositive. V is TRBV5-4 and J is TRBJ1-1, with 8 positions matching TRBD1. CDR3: CASSTAGGSLAFF. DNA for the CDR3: TGTGCCAGCAGCACAGCAGGGGGCTCCCTAGCTTTCTTT.